The clone carrying this T cell receptor beta chain was seen ten or more times. The antigen is unknown. The record originates from a study of T cells in Graves' hyperthyroidism and ophthalmopathy. Overall study context: The initial diagnosis was the point when peripheral blood was collected, ahead of any treatment. Overall study findings and caveats: From stable hyperthyroidism, ophthalmopathy was separated by a 13 V-J model. The model predicted ophthalmopathy a median around 6.5 months before onset.

Graves' hyperthyroidism showing no ophthalmopathy progression within 18 months was considered stable. Researchers amplified the TCR beta CDR3 regions from RNA transcripts. HTBI primers drove first-round RT-PCR of the TCR CDR3. TCRdb reprocessed the multiplex PCR reads via MiXCR and lists one record per CDR3 protein. The sample comprises fewer than 600,000 distinct CDR3 sequences, 14% of which are singletons, and approximately 15% rests with the top ten. Germline V gene sequence: CDR1 DFQATT, CDR2 SNEGSKA (reference sequence). The CDR3 runs 13 residues. Between the trimmed V and J ends, which lost 6 bases and 4 bases, there was a span of 15 bases.

Input material: blood. The rearrangement links TRBV20-1 to TRBJ1-1, with no clear D. This clonotype was obtained from a woman in her forties with Graves' hyperthyroidism. This chain's CDR3 is CSAITESGTEAFF. The CDR3 nucleotides are TGCAGTGCGATTACAGAGTCGGGCACTGAAGCTTTCTTT.